One and the same sample provided the 12 T cell receptor beta chains below, sequenced in a study of cytomegalovirus exposure and HLA in healthy donors. The PCR had 60 Vbeta and 13 Jbeta primers. Data came from immunoSEQ multiplex PCR; TCRdb stores just in-frame clones and leaves some out. The sample carries 90,000 to 120,000 clones, approximately 79% recorded once. The material sequenced was PBMCs. The source of these receptors is a woman aged 40 to 55 in good health and CMV-seronegative.

The rearrangement links TRBV30 to TRBJ1-4; the match to TRBD1 covers 7 bases. With 4 bases clipped from V and 8 bases from J, the junction kept 7 bases outside the gene matches. CDR1 and CDR2 (germline): GTSNPN, SVGIG (reference sequence). This CDR3 contains 13 residues. DNA for the CDR3: TGTGCCTGGAACAGGGGCATGTGGGAAAAACTGTTTTTT. Amino acid sequence: CAWNRGMWEKLFF.

The V and J genes are TRBV27 and TRBJ1-1; 8 bases match TRBD1. The CDR3 is made up of 14 amino acids. The V gene end was trimmed by 6 bases and the J gene end by 2 bases; junction bases not matched to a gene: 5. Germline CDR1 MNHEY, CDR2 SMNVEV (reference sequence). DNA for the CDR3: TGTGCCAGCAGGGAGGGACAGGTAAACACTGAAGCTTTCTTT. Encoded protein: CASREGQVNTEAFF.

The rearrangement links TRBV28 to TRBJ1-2, with D uncertain. The germline CDR1 and CDR2 sequences are MDHEN and SYDVKM. V dropped 5 bases and J dropped 6 bases, with 16 bases sitting between them. The CDR3 length is 14 residues. The CDR3 protein is CASSISVSGHGYTF. CDR3 nucleotide sequence: TGTGCCAGCAGTATTTCTGTATCGGGTCATGGCTACACCTTC.

This sequence joins TRBV30 and TRBJ2-7; a possible D gene is TRBD1 (5 bases). The germline V gene has CDR1 GTSNPN and CDR2 SVGIG (reference sequence). Trimming shortened V by 4 bases and J by 0 bases, and 13 bases separated the two germline ends. The CDR3 length is 14 residues. CDR3 amino acids: CAWNQGAPSYEQYF. CDR3 sequence (DNA): TGTGCCTGGAATCAGGGTGCTCCCTCCTACGAGCAGTACTTC.

This clone was counted a single time. The chain uses TRBV6-5 and TRBJ1-2, with 7 bases matching TRBD1. CDR3 length: 14 amino acids. Germline assignment: CDR1 MNHEY and CDR2 SVGAGI. V shed 7 bases and J 3 bases; nucleotides not matched to a gene: 8. This chain's CDR3 is CASNQGGADYGYTF. The CDR3 coding sequence is TGTGCCAGCAATCAAGGGGGCGCAGACTATGGCTACACCTTC.

The genes are TRBV4-3 and TRBJ2-1; D not certain. There are 15 residues in the CDR3. Trimming left V 0 bases short and J 2 bases short, with 8 bases between. Germline-derived CDR1 and CDR2 are LGHNA and YSLEER. The CDR3: CASSQDRVAYNEQFF. CDR3 nucleotide sequence: TGCGCCAGCAGCCAAGATCGGGTGGCCTACAATGAGCAGTTCTTC.

The chain joins TRBV10-2 to TRBJ1-5; 9 bases agree with TRBD1. After removal of 6 bases from V and 7 bases from J, the junction contained 7 bases not matched to a gene. The CDR3 covers 14 residues. Germline V gene lookup returns CDR1 WSHSY and CDR2 SAAADI. As DNA, the CDR3 is TGCGCCAGCAGCGACCGGGACAGGGACCAGCCCCAGCATTTT. It specifies CASSDRDRDQPQHF.

A single count supports this clone. The chain links TRBV7-9 to TRBJ1-4; D is possibly TRBD1 (6 bases). The CDR3 runs 15 residues. Germline CDR1 reads SEHNR; CDR2 reads FQNEAQ (reference sequence). V lost 5 bases to trimming and J lost 2 bases, with 12 bases between them. In nucleotides, the CDR3 is TGTGCCAGCAGCCACCGGGACAATACTAATGAAAAACTGTTTTTT. Its protein product is CASSHRDNTNEKLFF.

The gene calls are TRBV18 and TRBJ1-2, with D tentatively TRBD1 (6 bases). The CDR3 consists of 12 residues. CDR1 and CDR2 (germline): KGHSH, LQKENI. V was shortened by 5 bases and J by 8 bases, with 12 bases between the two germline ends. The CDR3 reads CASSSGQTGYTF. CDR3 DNA sequence: TGTGCCAGCTCATCAGGACAGACAGGCTACACCTTC. The variable domain in full, completed from reference TRBV18 and TRBJ1-2, reads NAGVMQNPRHLVRRRGQEARLRCSPMKGHSHVYWYRQLPEEGLKFMVYLQKENIIDESGMPKERFSAEFPKEGPSILRIQQVVRGDSAAYFCASSSGQTGYTFGSGTRLTVV.

The V call is TRBV6-5, the J call TRBJ2-3; no firm D call. The CDR3 runs to 15 residues. Germline CDR1 MNHEY, CDR2 SVGAGI. Trimming left V 5 bases short and J 1 base short, with 13 bases between. The CDR3 DNA sequence: TGTGCCAGCAGTAGAGAGAATCGCGGCACAGATACGCAGTATTTT. Translating gives CASSRENRGTDTQYF.

This chain connects TRBV7-8 to TRBJ1-1; unclear D gene. The ends were cut back, 3 bases at V and 1 base at J, with 15 bases in the middle. Germline-derived CDR1 and CDR2 are SGHVS and FQNEAQ. This CDR3 has 16 residues. As DNA, the CDR3 is TGTGCCAGCAGCTTGGATCTTCTGAGGGCGAACACTGAAGCTTTCTTT. This sequence encodes CASSLDLLRANTEAFF.

CDR3 nucleotide sequence: TGTGCCAGCAGTTTTCCCGGTGTCACCGGGGAGCTGTTTTTT. It yields the protein CASSFPGVTGELFF. The V gene is TRBV28, the J gene TRBJ1-3; D not certain. The assigned J gene may be wrong: the sequence end matches TRBJ2-2 better. The V gene's germline CDR1 is MDHEN and CDR2 SYDVKM. The CDR3 is made up of 14 amino acids.